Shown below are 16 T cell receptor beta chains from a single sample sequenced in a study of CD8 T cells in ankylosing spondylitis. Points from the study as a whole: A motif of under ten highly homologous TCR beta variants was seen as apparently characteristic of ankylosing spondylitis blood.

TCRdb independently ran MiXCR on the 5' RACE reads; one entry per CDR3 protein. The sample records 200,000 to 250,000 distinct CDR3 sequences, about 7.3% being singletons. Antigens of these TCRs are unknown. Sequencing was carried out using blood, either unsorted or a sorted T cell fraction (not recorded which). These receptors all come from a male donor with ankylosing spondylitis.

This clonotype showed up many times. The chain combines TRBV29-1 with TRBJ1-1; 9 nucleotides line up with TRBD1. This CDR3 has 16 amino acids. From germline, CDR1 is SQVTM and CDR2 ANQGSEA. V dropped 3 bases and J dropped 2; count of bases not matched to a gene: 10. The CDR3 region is CSVEGIRDRVNTEAFF. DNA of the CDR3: TGCAGCGTTGAGGGGATCCGGGACAGGGTTAACACTGAAGCTTTCTTT.

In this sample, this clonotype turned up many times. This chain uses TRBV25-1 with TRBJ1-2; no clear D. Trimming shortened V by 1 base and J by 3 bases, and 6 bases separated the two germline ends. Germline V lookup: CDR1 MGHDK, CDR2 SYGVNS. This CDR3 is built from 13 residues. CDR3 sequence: CASSEFADYGYTF. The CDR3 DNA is TGTGCCAGCAGTGAATTCGCAGACTATGGCTACACCTTC.

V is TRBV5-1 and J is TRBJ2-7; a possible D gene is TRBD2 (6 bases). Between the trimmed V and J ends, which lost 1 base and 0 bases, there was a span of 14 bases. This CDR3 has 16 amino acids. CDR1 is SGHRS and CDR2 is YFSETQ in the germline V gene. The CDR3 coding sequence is TGCGCCAGCAGCTTGTCGGTCGGGGGATTCTCCTACGAGCAGTACTTC. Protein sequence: CASSLSVGGFSYEQYF.

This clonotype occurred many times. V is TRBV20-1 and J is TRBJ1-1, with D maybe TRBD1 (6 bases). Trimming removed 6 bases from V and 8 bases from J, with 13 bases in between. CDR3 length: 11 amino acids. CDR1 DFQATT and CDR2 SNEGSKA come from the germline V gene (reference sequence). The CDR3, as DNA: TGCAGTGCCCCGAAGGGGACAGAAGCTTTCTTT. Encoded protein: CSAPKGTEAFF.

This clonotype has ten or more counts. CDR3 residues: CASSWNRDEKLFF. CDR3 DNA sequence: TGTGCCAGCAGCTGGAACAGGGACGAAAAACTGTTTTTT. The chain is built from TRBV5-8 and TRBJ1-4; tentatively, D is TRBD1 (6 bases). The CDR3 runs 13 residues. Trimming left V 3 bases short and J 8 bases short, with 11 bases between. Per the germline V gene, CDR1 is SGHTS and CDR2 is YDEGEE.

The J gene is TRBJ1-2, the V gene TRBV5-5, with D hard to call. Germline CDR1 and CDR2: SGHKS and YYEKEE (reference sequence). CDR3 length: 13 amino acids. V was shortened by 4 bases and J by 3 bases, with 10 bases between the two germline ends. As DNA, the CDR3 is TGTGCCAGCAGCGAGACCCGGCACTATGGCTACACCTTC. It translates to CASSETRHYGYTF. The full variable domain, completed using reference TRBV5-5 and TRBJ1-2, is DAGVTQSPTHLIKTRGQQVTLRCSPISGHKSVSWYQQVLGQGPQFIFQYYEKEERGRGNFPDRFSARQFPNYSSELNVNALLLGDSALYLCASSETRHYGYTFGSGTRLTVV.

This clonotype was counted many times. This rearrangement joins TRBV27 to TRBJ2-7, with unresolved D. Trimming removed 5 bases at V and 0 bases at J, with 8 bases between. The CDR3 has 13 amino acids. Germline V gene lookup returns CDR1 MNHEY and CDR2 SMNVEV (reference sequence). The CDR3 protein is CASSHYGSYEQYF. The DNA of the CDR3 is TGTGCCAGCAGTCACTATGGCTCCTACGAGCAGTACTTC.

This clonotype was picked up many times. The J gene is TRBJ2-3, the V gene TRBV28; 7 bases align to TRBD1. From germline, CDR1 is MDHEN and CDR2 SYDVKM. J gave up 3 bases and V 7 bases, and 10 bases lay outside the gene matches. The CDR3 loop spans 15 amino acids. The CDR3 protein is CASTPRGRGTDTQYF. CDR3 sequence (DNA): TGTGCCAGCACTCCAAGAGGCAGGGGGACAGATACGCAGTATTTT. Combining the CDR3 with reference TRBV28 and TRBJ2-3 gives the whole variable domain DVKVTQSSRYLVKRTGEKVFLECVQDMDHENMFWYRQDPGLGLRLIYFSYDVKMKEKGDIPEGYSVSREKKERFSLILESASTNQTSMYLCASTPRGRGTDTQYFGPGTRLTVL.

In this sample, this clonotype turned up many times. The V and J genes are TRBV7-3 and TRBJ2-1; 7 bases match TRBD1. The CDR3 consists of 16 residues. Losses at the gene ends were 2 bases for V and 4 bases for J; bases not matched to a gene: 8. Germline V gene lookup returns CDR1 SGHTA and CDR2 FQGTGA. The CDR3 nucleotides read TGTGCCAGCAGCTTACCTAGACAGGGTTCGTACAATGAGCAGTTCTTC. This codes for CASSLPRQGSYNEQFF.

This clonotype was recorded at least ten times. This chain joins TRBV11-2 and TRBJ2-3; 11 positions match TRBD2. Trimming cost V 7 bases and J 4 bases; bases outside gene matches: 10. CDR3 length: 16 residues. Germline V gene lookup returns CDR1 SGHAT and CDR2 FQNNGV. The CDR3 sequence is CASTVGTSGTSDTQYF. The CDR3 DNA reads TGTGCCAGCACCGTCGGGACTAGCGGTACGTCAGATACGCAGTATTTT.

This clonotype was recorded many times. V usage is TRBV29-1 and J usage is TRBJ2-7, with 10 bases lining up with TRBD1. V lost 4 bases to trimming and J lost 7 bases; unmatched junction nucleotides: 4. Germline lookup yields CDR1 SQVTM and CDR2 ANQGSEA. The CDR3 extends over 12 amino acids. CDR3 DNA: TGCAGCGTTGTGGGACAGGGGTGGGAGCAGTACTTC. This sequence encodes CSVVGQGWEQYF.

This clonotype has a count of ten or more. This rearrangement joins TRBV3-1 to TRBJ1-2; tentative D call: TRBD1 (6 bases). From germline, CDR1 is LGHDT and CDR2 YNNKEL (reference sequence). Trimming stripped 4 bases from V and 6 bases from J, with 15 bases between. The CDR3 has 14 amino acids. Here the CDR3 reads CASSPYRGRDGYTF. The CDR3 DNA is TGTGCCAGCAGCCCTTATCGGGGGCGAGATGGCTACACCTTC.

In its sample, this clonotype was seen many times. The CDR3 sequence is CASSAGLPLTDTQYF. The CDR3 DNA follows: TGTGCCAGCAGTGCGGGACTTCCACTCACAGATACGCAGTATTTT. This chain connects TRBV6-1 to TRBJ2-3, with D perhaps TRBD2 (6 bases). CDR1 and CDR2 from the germline V gene are MNHNS and SASEGT. There are 15 residues in the CDR3. The ends were cut back, 4 bases at V and 2 bases at J, with 13 bases in the middle.

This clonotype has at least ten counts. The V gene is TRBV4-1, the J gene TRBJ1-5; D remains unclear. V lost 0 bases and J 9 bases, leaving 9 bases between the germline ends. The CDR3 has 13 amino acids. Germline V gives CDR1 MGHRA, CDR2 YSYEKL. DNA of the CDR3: TGCGCCAGCAGCCAAGAGATGGGGAGGCCCCAGCATTTT. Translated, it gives CASSQEMGRPQHF.

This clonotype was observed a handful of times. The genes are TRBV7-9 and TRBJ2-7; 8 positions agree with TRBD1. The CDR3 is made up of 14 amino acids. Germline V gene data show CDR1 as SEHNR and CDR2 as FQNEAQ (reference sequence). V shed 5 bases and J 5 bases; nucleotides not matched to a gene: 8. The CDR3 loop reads CASSPRDRPHEQYF. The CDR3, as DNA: TGTGCCAGCAGCCCCCGGGACAGGCCCCACGAGCAGTACTTC. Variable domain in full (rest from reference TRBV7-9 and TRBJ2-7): DTGVSQNPRHKITKRGQNVTFRCDPISEHNRLYWYRQTLGQGPEFLTYFQNEAQLEKSRLLSDRFSAERPKGSFSTLEIQRTEQGDSAMYLCASSPRDRPHEQYFGPGTRLTVT.

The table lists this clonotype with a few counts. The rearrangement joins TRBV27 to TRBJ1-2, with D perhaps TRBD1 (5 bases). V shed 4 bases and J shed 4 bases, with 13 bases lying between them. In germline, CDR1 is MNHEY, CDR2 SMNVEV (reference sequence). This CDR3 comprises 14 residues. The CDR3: CASSSMGGVYGYTF. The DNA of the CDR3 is TGTGCCAGCAGTTCCATGGGGGGTGTCTATGGCTACACCTTC.